These 22 T cell receptor beta chains were all obtained from the same sample, sequenced in a study of blood T cell repertoires in COVID-19 (dated by TCRdb to between 2020 and 2021). Library method: the immunoSEQ multiplex PCR assay. Imported from immuneACCESS, the table was reduced by TCRdb to in-frame sequences with V and J called. These copies leave out some clones; in studies compared against another copy, an unresolved V gene accounts for under half, and the cause of the remainder is not known. This sample gives 170,000 or so clones in total; more than 75% of them show up just once. Together, the top ten hold approximately 13% of the sample. Sequenced: peripheral blood. These receptors were taken from a woman aged 70-85 years with COVID-19, enrolled during active disease.

The chain carries TRBV5-4 and TRBJ1-2, with a possible D match to TRBD1 (6 bases). V was cut by 4 bases and J by 10 bases, with 11 bases left in between. The CDR3 consists of 11 residues. CDR1 is SGHNT, CDR2 YYREEE, per germline (reference sequence). CDR3 DNA: TGTGCCAGCAGCGTAGGACAGCTCTACACCTTC. Translation: CASSVGQLYTF.

The rearrangement joins TRBV21-1 to TRBJ1-3. TRBV21-1 is described as a pseudogene. This CDR3 has 16 residues. The CDR3 coding sequence is TGTGCCAGCATAACAAGTGGCGGGCCCTCTGGAAACACCATATATTTT. Translated: CASITSGGPSGNTIYF.

This clone was counted a single time. The chain uses TRBV19 and TRBJ2-3, with 10 positions matching TRBD2. Germline V gene lookup returns CDR1 LNHDA and CDR2 SQIVND (reference sequence). CDR3 size: 14 residues. The V gene end was trimmed by 6 bases and the J gene end by 6 bases; junction bases not matched to a gene: 6. In DNA form, the CDR3 reads TGTGCCAGTAGCCCCCTAGCGGGAGTTGATACGCAGTATTTT. Translated: CASSPLAGVDTQYF.

V is TRBV20-1 and J is TRBJ2-1, with D hard to call. V was cut by 5 bases and J by 8 bases, with 10 bases left in between. This CDR3 contains 11 residues. Germline V gene data show CDR1 as DFQATT and CDR2 as SNEGSKA (reference sequence). The CDR3 spells CSARRVDEQFF. The CDR3 region has the DNA TGCAGTGCTCGTCGAGTCGATGAGCAGTTCTTC.

The chain links TRBV2 to TRBJ2-1; 13 nucleotides line up with TRBD2. The CDR3 length is 15 residues. The germline V gene has CDR1 SNHLY and CDR2 FYNNEI. Trimming cost V 2 bases and J 7 bases; bases outside gene matches: 2. The CDR3 reads CASSEKTSGRNEQFF. Written as DNA, the CDR3 is TGTGCCAGCAGTGAAAAGACTAGCGGGAGGAATGAGCAGTTCTTC.

The chain has TRBV10-3 and TRBJ2-2, with D maybe TRBD2 (5 bases). V lost 6 bases and J lost 2, with 16 bases in between. The germline gives CDR1 ENHRY, CDR2 SYGVKD. This CDR3 comprises 16 residues. CDR3 sequence reads: CAISSRSGVNTGELFF. DNA for the CDR3: TGTGCCATCAGCTCCCGGAGCGGCGTAAACACCGGGGAGCTGTTTTTT.

The CDR3 DNA follows: TGCGCCAGCAGCTTGTTTACTAGCGGGATTATGTGGGAGCAGTACTTC. Its translation: CASSLFTSGIMWEQYF. J is TRBJ2-7 and V is TRBV5-1; 10 nucleotides match TRBD2. This CDR3 contains 16 residues. Germline V gives CDR1 SGHRS, CDR2 YFSETQ. Trimming at V came to 1 base and at J to 7 bases, leaving 11 bases not matched to a gene.

The gene calls are TRBV14 and TRBJ1-1; no reliable D call. The V gene lost 2 bases and the J gene lost 0 bases, with 4 bases spanning the gap. The CDR3 has 13 amino acids. CDR1 and CDR2 (germline): SGHDN, FVKESK. The CDR3 loop reads CASSQQLNTEAFF. The CDR3 nucleotides are TGTGCCAGCAGCCAACAGTTGAACACTGAAGCTTTCTTT.

This chain uses TRBV6-5 with TRBJ2-1, with 9 nucleotides matching TRBD1. The CDR3 covers 16 residues. CDR1 is MNHEY, CDR2 SVGAGI, per germline. V gave up 0 bases and J gave up 6 bases; unmatched junction bases: 6. CDR3 amino acids: CASSYSTGGVGNEQFF. The CDR3 nucleotides are TGTGCCAGCAGTTACTCGACAGGGGGTGTTGGCAATGAGCAGTTCTTC.

This clone was detected only once. The rearrangement links TRBV7-9 to TRBJ2-7, with 13 bases fitting TRBD2. Germline values: CDR1 SEHNR, CDR2 FQNEAQ (reference sequence). Losses at the gene ends were 5 bases for V and 1 base for J; bases not matched to a gene: 2. There are 15 residues in the CDR3. In DNA, the CDR3 is TGTGCCAGCAGCACGGGACTAGCGGGGTCCTACGAGCAGTACTTC. As protein: CASSTGLAGSYEQYF. Full variable domain (missing parts from reference TRBV7-9 and TRBJ2-7): DTGVSQNPRHKITKRGQNVTFRCDPISEHNRLYWYRQTLGQGPEFLTYFQNEAQLEKSRLLSDRFSAERPKGSFSTLEIQRTEQGDSAMYLCASSTGLAGSYEQYFGPGTRLTVT.

CDR3 DNA: TGTGCCAGCAGTTTAAGGGGGCTAGGGACTGAAGCTTTCTTT. It is translated as CASSLRGLGTEAFF. V gene TRBV28 combines with J gene TRBJ1-1; 7 bases are shared with TRBD1. Looked up from germline, CDR1 is MDHEN and CDR2 is SYDVKM. The V segment lost 2 bases and the J segment 5 bases; nucleotides outside the gene matches: 5. The length of the CDR3 is 14 residues.

This chain links TRBV7-3 with TRBJ2-7; a weak D match, TRBD2 (5 bases). The CDR3 runs 16 residues. Germline V gene lookup returns CDR1 SGHTA and CDR2 FQGTGA. Trimming stripped 7 bases from V and 2 bases from J, with 21 bases between. The CDR3 sequence: CASISPPGGTTYEQYF. The DNA for the CDR3 is TGTGCCAGCATCTCCCCCCCTGGAGGAACCACCTACGAGCAGTACTTC.

This rearrangement joins TRBV6-5 to TRBJ2-2; 8 bases map to TRBD1. The germline V gene has CDR1 MNHEY and CDR2 SVGAGI. Unmatched junction bases numbered 3, after V lost 6 bases and J lost 0 bases. The CDR3 has 15 amino acids. CDR3 loop: CASRGTGTNTGELFF. The CDR3 coding sequence is TGTGCCAGCAGAGGGACAGGAACGAACACCGGGGAGCTGTTTTTT.

The rearrangement links TRBV27 to TRBJ2-5; 7 bases match TRBD1. The CDR3 has 16 residues. Per germline, CDR1 MNHEY and CDR2 SMNVEV (reference sequence). Unmatched junction bases numbered 11, after V lost 2 bases and J lost 5 bases. The CDR3 region is CASSLRGRQGRETQYF. The DNA of the CDR3 is TGTGCCAGCAGTTTAAGGGGAAGACAGGGCCGGGAGACCCAGTACTTC.

This chain joins TRBV11-2 and TRBJ1-1; 8 nucleotides line up with TRBD1. The CDR3 totals 12 residues. Looked up from germline, CDR1 is SGHAT and CDR2 is FQNNGV. With V trimmed by 8 bases and J by 6 bases, 5 bases remained unmatched. CDR3 sequence (DNA): TGTGCCAGCGGCATACAGGGGGCTGAAGCTTTCTTT. Its protein is CASGIQGAEAFF.

This rearrangement joins TRBV12-3 or TRBV12-4 to TRBJ1-2, with 7 bases aligning to TRBD1. V lost 6 bases to trimming and J lost 8 bases; unmatched junction nucleotides: 6. The CDR3 extends over 12 amino acids. CDR3: CASRVTGAGYTF. The CDR3 DNA follows: TGTGCCAGCAGAGTCACAGGGGCCGGCTACACCTTC.

The CDR3 bases are TGTGCCAGCAGCTTTTCGGGGGAATACGAGCAGTACTTC. Encoded protein: CASSFSGEYEQYF. The chain carries TRBV11-2 and TRBJ2-7; weak D call: TRBD2 (6 bases). Germline CDR1 reads SGHAT; CDR2 reads FQNNGV. The CDR3 loop spans 13 amino acids. V was trimmed by 3 bases and J by 4 bases, leaving 10 bases between them. Complete variable domain (other parts from reference TRBV11-2 and TRBJ2-7): EAGVAQSPRYKIIEKRQSVAFWCNPISGHATLYWYQQILGQGPKLLIQFQNNGVVDDSQLPKDRFSAERLKGVDSTLKIQPAKLEDSAVYLCASSFSGEYEQYFGPGTRLTVT.

J is TRBJ1-1 and V is TRBV6-1; 8 nucleotides line up with TRBD1. With 2 bases clipped from V and 3 bases from J, the junction kept 5 bases outside the gene matches. Germline CDR1 and CDR2: MNHNS and SASEGT. The CDR3 consists of 15 residues. CDR3 sequence reads: CASSELQGAHTEAFF. CDR3 sequence (DNA): TGTGCCAGCAGTGAACTTCAGGGGGCGCACACTGAAGCTTTCTTT.

This clone was seen only once. The CDR3 sequence: CASSSRGGNQPQHF. DNA for the CDR3: TGTGCCAGCAGCTCCCGGGGGGGTAATCAGCCCCAGCATTTT. J is TRBJ1-5 and V is TRBV7-2; D might be TRBD1 (5 bases). The V gene's germline CDR1 is SGHTA and CDR2 FQGNSA. This CDR3 is built from 14 residues. V lost 4 bases, J lost 4 bases, and 11 bases lay in between. Full variable domain (rest looked up from reference TRBV7-2 and TRBJ1-5): GAGVSQSPSNKVTEKGKDVELRCDPISGHTALYWYRQSLGQGLEFLIYFQGNSAPDKSGLPSDRFSAERTGGSVSTLTIQRTQQEDSAVYLCASSSRGGNQPQHFGDGTRLSIL.

This chain connects TRBV6-6 to TRBJ1-2, with D possibly TRBD1 on 5 matching bases. Trimming shortened V by 4 bases and J by 7 bases, and 13 bases separated the two germline ends. Germline values: CDR1 MNHNY, CDR2 SVGAGI (reference sequence). The CDR3 runs 13 residues. CDR3 residues: CASSSQGFSGYTF. DNA of the CDR3: TGTGCCAGCAGTTCTCAGGGCTTCAGTGGCTACACCTTC.

This clone has only one observation. The chain recombines TRBV15 with TRBJ2-7; D is unresolved. This CDR3 contains 13 residues. Trimming took off 4 bases at V and 2 bases at J, with 9 bases between the two ends. Germline CDR1 is LNHNV and CDR2 is YYDKDF (reference sequence). The CDR3, as DNA: TGTGCCACCAGCATGGGCAGAACCTACGAGCAGTACTTC. It specifies CATSMGRTYEQYF.

This clone was counted a single time. The rearrangement joins TRBV21-1 to TRBJ2-1; the table names TRBD1, a call not compared with the DNA. TRBV21-1 is labeled a pseudogene. This CDR3 region has 21 residues. The CDR3 loop is CASSKPLPQGWIERSYNEQFF. CDR3 coding DNA: TGTGCCAGCAGCAAGCCGCTTCCACAGGGTTGGATAGAACGTTCCTACAATGAGCAGTTCTTC.